Presented here are 21 T cell receptor beta chains from one specimen sequenced in a study of blood T cell repertoires in COVID-19. Clones were read by immunoSEQ multiplex PCR, and TCRdb kept only the in-frame ones, dropping some. The sample shows around 69,000 clones, roughly 84% of them seen only once. Input material: peripheral blood. Every receptor here comes from a man aged 50 to 59 with active COVID-19.

This chain joins TRBV7-2 and TRBJ2-1; TRBD2 agrees at 9 bases. There are 15 residues in the CDR3. Losses at the gene ends were 5 bases for V and 10 bases for J; bases not matched to a gene: 12. Looked up from germline, CDR1 is SGHTA and CDR2 is FQGNSA. DNA for the CDR3: TGTGCCAGCAGCCAAATGGCTAGCGGGGTCCGGGAGCAGTTCTTC. Its translation is CASSQMASGVREQFF.

The J gene is TRBJ1-3, the V gene TRBV6-6, with D perhaps matching TRBD1 (5 bases). The CDR3 covers 14 residues. V dropped 6 bases and J dropped 2 bases, with 11 bases sitting between them. Germline-derived CDR1 and CDR2 are MNHNY and SVGAGI (reference sequence). The CDR3 nucleotides are TGTGCCAGCAGGTTACAGGCTGCTGGAAACACCATATATTTT. As protein: CASRLQAAGNTIYF.

The chain couples TRBV5-5 to TRBJ2-5; weak D call: TRBD1 (6 bases). Trimming took 0 bases from V and 5 from J, leaving 11 bases between them. Germline loops: CDR1 SGHKS, CDR2 YYEKEE (reference sequence). CDR3 size: 14 residues. CDR3 nucleotides: TGTGCCAGCAGCTTGGCAAACCAGGGGGAGACCCAGTACTTC. Translating it yields CASSLANQGETQYF.

The chain joins TRBV7-9 to TRBJ2-7; unclear D gene. V lost 2 bases, J lost 2 bases, and 10 bases lay in between. Per the germline V gene, CDR1 is SEHNR and CDR2 is FQNEAQ (reference sequence). The CDR3 is made up of 14 amino acids. The CDR3 coding sequence is TGTGCCAGCAGCTTATCCGACGGAGCCTACGAGCAGTACTTC. Protein sequence: CASSLSDGAYEQYF.

Only a few counts were recorded for this clone. CDR3 sequence reads: CASSSPGQGNYGYTF. The CDR3 nucleotides are TGTGCCAGCAGTTCTCCGGGACAGGGGAACTATGGCTACACCTTC. The chain is built from TRBV6-5 and TRBJ1-2, with TRBD1 matching over 10 bases. In germline, CDR1 is MNHEY, CDR2 SVGAGI. V trimming: 4 bases; J trimming: 2 bases; junction bases outside the gene matches: 4. The CDR3 is made up of 15 amino acids.

This sequence joins TRBV19 and TRBJ1-5, with D maybe TRBD1 (6 bases). V was trimmed by 6 bases and J by 7 bases, leaving 19 bases between them. Germline V gene sequence: CDR1 LNHDA, CDR2 SQIVND (reference sequence). The CDR3 covers 15 residues. CDR3: CASSPIQGLSQPQHF. In DNA, the CDR3 is TGTGCCAGTAGCCCAATACAGGGTTTAAGCCAGCCCCAGCATTTT.

This clone was found once. V gene TRBV4-2 combines with J gene TRBJ2-1, with 10 bases matching TRBD1. The CDR3 spans 16 residues. V lost 0 bases to trimming and J lost 4 bases; unmatched junction nucleotides: 3. The V gene's germline CDR1 is LGHNA and CDR2 YNFKEQ. The CDR3 DNA reads TGTGCCAGCAGCCAAGACAGGGACAGGGGATACAATGAGCAGTTCTTC. Its translation is CASSQDRDRGYNEQFF.

The chain has TRBV27 and TRBJ2-3; 16 positions match TRBD2. V gave up 5 bases and J gave up 2 bases; unmatched junction bases: 13. Germline-derived CDR1 and CDR2 are MNHEY and SMNVEV (reference sequence). CDR3 length: 20 residues. The CDR3 sequence: CASSKGTSGRAHRSTDTQYF. Here the CDR3 DNA reads TGTGCCAGCAGTAAAGGGACTAGCGGGAGGGCCCATCGATCCACAGATACGCAGTATTTT.

This clone is medium-sized. V is TRBV6-2 or TRBV6-3 and J is TRBJ2-3; TRBD1 aligns across 10 bases. Trimming took 5 bases from V and 6 from J; bases not matched to a gene: 11. Germline CDR1 reads MNHEY; CDR2 reads SVGEGT. The CDR3 extends over 16 amino acids. As DNA, the CDR3 is TGTGCCAGCAGTGACCGGGACAGGGGACCCTCGGATACGCAGTATTTT. Its translation: CASSDRDRGPSDTQYF.

This clone has just one count. The genes are TRBV5-1 and TRBJ2-1, with 11 bases matching TRBD2. V shed 3 bases and J 6 bases; nucleotides not matched to a gene: 2. CDR1 is SGHRS, CDR2 YFSETQ, per germline. The CDR3 runs 14 residues. CDR3 amino acids: CASSWGTSGNEQFF. In nucleotides, the CDR3 is TGCGCCAGCAGCTGGGGGACTAGCGGCAATGAGCAGTTCTTC. Variable domain in full (rest from reference TRBV5-1 and TRBJ2-1): KAGVTQTPRYLIKTRGQQVTLSCSPISGHRSVSWYQQTPGQGLQFLFEYFSETQRNKGNFPGRFSGRQFSNSRSEMNVSTLELGDSALYLCASSWGTSGNEQFFGPGTRLTVL.

The chain is built from TRBV20-1 and TRBJ1-3, with a tentative D call TRBD1 (5 bases). V lost 3 bases and J lost 0, with 6 bases in between. Looked up from germline, CDR1 is DFQATT and CDR2 is SNEGSKA (reference sequence). The CDR3 has 13 residues. CDR3 DNA: TGCAGTGCTAGTCAGGGCTCTGGAAACACCATATATTTT. This translates into CSASQGSGNTIYF.

J is TRBJ2-2 and V is TRBV15; tentatively, D is TRBD2 (6 bases). The CDR3 has 14 amino acids. Between the trimmed V and J ends, which lost 1 base and 7 bases, there was a span of 10 bases. CDR1 and CDR2 from the germline V gene are LNHNV and YYDKDF (reference sequence). In DNA, the CDR3 is TGTGCCACCAGCAGAGTCGGGGGAAACGGGGAGCTGTTTTTT. It yields the protein CATSRVGGNGELFF.

The chain uses TRBV7-8 and TRBJ2-1, with D unresolved. Trimming shortened V by 4 bases and J by 5 bases, and 15 bases separated the two germline ends. Germline V gene data show CDR1 as SGHVS and CDR2 as FQNEAQ. The CDR3 covers 15 residues. The CDR3 nucleotides read TGTGCCAGCAGCTCACCACAGAGAGTCAACAATGAGCAGTTCTTC. Amino acids: CASSSPQRVNNEQFF.

The rearrangement uses TRBV19 and TRBJ1-1; TRBD1 is a possible D gene (6 bases). This CDR3 has 15 amino acids. Trimming shortened V by 3 bases and J by 4 bases, and 15 bases separated the two germline ends. In germline, CDR1 is LNHDA, CDR2 SQIVND (reference sequence). CDR3 protein: CASSISGGAGTEAFF. The CDR3 DNA follows: TGTGCCAGTAGTATCTCTGGGGGCGCTGGCACTGAAGCTTTCTTT.

The chain recombines TRBV29-1 with TRBJ2-5, with TRBD2 matching over 7 bases. Losses at the gene ends were 4 bases for V and 3 bases for J; bases not matched to a gene: 11. CDR3 length: 15 amino acids. Germline-derived CDR1 and CDR2 are SQVTM and ANQGSEA. The CDR3, as DNA: TGCAGCGTTGTCCACAGTCTAGCGGTTGAAGAGACCCAGTACTTC. Protein sequence: CSVVHSLAVEETQYF.

The chain links TRBV27 to TRBJ2-1, with TRBD2 matching over 8 bases. Germline assignment: CDR1 MNHEY and CDR2 SMNVEV (reference sequence). V trimming: 6 bases; J trimming: 10 bases; junction bases outside the gene matches: 14. The CDR3 covers 15 residues. CDR3: CASSQGLERYREQFF. The CDR3 coding sequence is TGTGCCAGCAGCCAGGGACTAGAGAGGTACAGGGAGCAGTTCTTC.

The V gene is TRBV7-9, the J gene TRBJ2-3; 11 bases fit TRBD1. V shed 5 bases and J 2 bases; nucleotides not matched to a gene: 3. The germline gives CDR1 SEHNR, CDR2 FQNEAQ (reference sequence). The CDR3 loop spans 15 amino acids. CDR3 DNA sequence: TGTGCCAGCAGCCGGGGACAGGGGGACACAGATACGCAGTATTTT. As protein: CASSRGQGDTDTQYF.

The rearrangement joins TRBV14 to TRBJ2-7; 10 nucleotides agree with TRBD1. V was pared by 2 bases and J by 5 bases, with 6 bases of the junction left unmatched. The CDR3 length is 15 residues. Per germline, CDR1 SGHDN and CDR2 FVKESK. DNA of the CDR3: TGTGCCAGCAGCCAATGGGGACAGGGGTACCACGAGCAGTACTTC. Residues: CASSQWGQGYHEQYF.

This clone was seen many times. Germline is not matched at one junction end, which may reflect a read error. The gene calls are TRBV2 and TRBJ1-2; 8 nucleotides align to TRBD1. Looked up from germline, CDR1 is SNHLY and CDR2 is FYNNEI. The CDR3 loop spans 13 amino acids. The CDR3 nucleotides are TGTGCCAGCAGTGAGGTTTGGACAGGGATCTTTCACTTC. This translates into CASSEVWTGIFHF.

The V gene is TRBV6-5, the J gene TRBJ1-2, with D tentatively TRBD1 (5 bases). Germline assignment: CDR1 MNHEY and CDR2 SVGAGI. V was clipped by 6 bases and J by 7 bases, with 15 bases between them. This CDR3 is built from 13 residues. CDR3 sequence reads: CASRRTGNTGYTF. The CDR3 coding sequence is TGTGCCAGCAGGCGAACAGGAAATACTGGCTACACCTTC.

The chain has TRBV5-6 and TRBJ2-7; TRBD1 matches 8 bases. The CDR3 covers 14 residues. Germline trimming cut 0 bases from V and 6 bases from J; bases unmatched to any gene: 5. Germline CDR1 SGHDT, CDR2 YYEEEE. Written as DNA, the CDR3 is TGTGCCAGCAGCTTGGGACAGGGGCCCGGCGAGCAGTACTTC. It translates to CASSLGQGPGEQYF.